This T cell receptor beta chain was captured by sequencing in a study of blood T cell repertoires in COVID-19. Study details: The analysed material was cDNA or gDNA that came from T cells, B-cell-depleted T cells, or PBMCs.

CDR1 and CDR2 (germline): SGHDT, YYEEEE. Trimming took 2 bases from V and 2 from J, leaving 13 bases between them. The CDR3 runs 15 residues. TCRdb's table, derived via immunoSEQ multiplex PCR, lists solely in-frame clones and lacks some. The sample holds some 220,000 clones, roughly 82% seen once. The chain recombines TRBV5-6 with TRBJ2-5; TRBD2 might be the D (6 bases). The sample comprised peripheral blood. This TCR derives from a man aged 45-65 years with active or convalescent COVID-19. The CDR3: CASSFPGEGQETQYF. CDR3 nucleotide sequence: TGTGCCAGCAGCTTTCCGGGAGAAGGTCAAGAGACCCAGTACTTC. Full variable domain (remainder filled in from reference TRBV5-6 and TRBJ2-5): DAGVTQSPTHLIKTRGQQVTLRCSPKSGHDTVSWYQQALGQGPQFIFQYYEEEERQRGNFPDRFSGHQFPNYSSELNVNALLLGDSALYLCASSFPGEGQETQYFGPGTRLLVL.